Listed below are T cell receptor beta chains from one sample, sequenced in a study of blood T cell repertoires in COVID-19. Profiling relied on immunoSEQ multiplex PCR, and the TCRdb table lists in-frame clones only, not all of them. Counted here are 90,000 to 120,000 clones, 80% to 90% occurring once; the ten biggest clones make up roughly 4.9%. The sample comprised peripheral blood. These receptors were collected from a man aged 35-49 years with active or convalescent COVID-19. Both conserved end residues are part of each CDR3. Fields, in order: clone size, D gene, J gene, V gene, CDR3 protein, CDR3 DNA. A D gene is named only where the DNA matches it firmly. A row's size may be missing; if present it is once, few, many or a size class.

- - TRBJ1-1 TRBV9 CASSERVKGTEAFF TGTGCCAGCAGCGAGCGGGTCAAAGGCACTGAAGCTTTCTTT
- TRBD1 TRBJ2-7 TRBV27 CASRSAPGQGTYEQYF TGTGCCAGCAGATCCGCACCGGGACAGGGAACCTACGAGCAGTACTTC
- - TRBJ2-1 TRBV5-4 CASSAGRSYNEQFF TGTGCCAGCTCAGCGGGCCGCTCCTACAATGAGCAGTTCTTC
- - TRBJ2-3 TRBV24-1 CATSDPPRDTQYF TGTGCCACCAGTGACCCTCCGCGAGATACGCAGTATTTT
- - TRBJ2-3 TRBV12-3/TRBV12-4 CASRLGPTDTQYF TGTGCCAGCAGACTGGGGCCCACAGATACGCAGTATTTT
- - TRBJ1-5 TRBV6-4 CASSENRNQPQHF TGTGCCAGCAGTGAGAACAGAAATCAGCCCCAGCATTTT
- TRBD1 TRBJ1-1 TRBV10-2 CASRNRDRTNTEAFF TGCGCCAGCAGGAATAGGGACAGGACGAACACTGAAGCTTTCTTT
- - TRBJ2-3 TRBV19 CASSIVTASSTDTQYF TGTGCCAGTAGTATAGTGACAGCTTCTAGCACAGATACGCAGTATTTT
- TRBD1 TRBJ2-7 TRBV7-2 CASNRQGVYEQYF TGTGCCAGCAACCGACAGGGGGTTTACGAGCAGTACTTC
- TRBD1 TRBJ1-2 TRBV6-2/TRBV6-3 CASSYVRTGLYGYTF TGTGCCAGCAGTTACGTCCGGACAGGCCTCTATGGCTACACCTTC
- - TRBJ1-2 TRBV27 CASSPLPSTANYGYTF TGTGCCAGCAGTCCACTCCCTTCGACAGCTAACTATGGCTACACCTTC
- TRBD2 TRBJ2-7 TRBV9 CASSVGGLAAYEQYF TGTGCCAGCAGCGTAGGGGGACTAGCAGCCTACGAGCAGTACTTC
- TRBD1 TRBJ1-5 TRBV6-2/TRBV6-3 CASSYPGDRAQPQHF TGTGCCAGCAGTTATCCCGGGGACAGGGCCCAGCCCCAGCATTTT
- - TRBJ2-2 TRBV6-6 CASSFVLNTGELFF TGTGCCAGCAGTTTCGTCCTCAACACCGGGGAGCTGTTTTTT
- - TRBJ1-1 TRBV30 CAWKSGGAIEAFF TGTGCCTGGAAGTCCGGGGGGGCTATTGAAGCTTTCTTT
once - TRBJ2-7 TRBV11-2 CASSLGGGPYEQYF TGTGCCAGCAGCTTAGGGGGCGGACCCTACGAGCAGTACTTC
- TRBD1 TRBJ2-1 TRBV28 CASSKGTVIIYNEQFF TGTGCCAGCAGTAAGGGGACAGTCATTATATACAATGAGCAGTTCTTC
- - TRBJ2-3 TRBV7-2 CASSLWNGAGEDTQYF TGTGCCAGCAGCTTATGGAATGGGGCAGGAGAAGATACGCAGTATTTT
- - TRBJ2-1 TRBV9 CASSVDGVKSGEQFF TGTGCCAGCAGCGTGGACGGGGTAAAGTCTGGTGAGCAGTTCTTC
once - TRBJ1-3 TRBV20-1 CSASWANTIYF TGCAGTGCTTCCTGGGCCAACACCATATATTTT
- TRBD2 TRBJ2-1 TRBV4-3 CASSISGDEQFF TGCGCCAGCAGCATAAGCGGGGATGAGCAGTTCTTC
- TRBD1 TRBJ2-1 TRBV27 CASSPPWDSNEQFF TGTGCCAGCAGTCCCCCCTGGGACAGTAATGAGCAGTTCTTC
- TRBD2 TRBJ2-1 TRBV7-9 CASSSVTSGVYNEQFF TGTGCCAGCAGCTCCGTGACTAGCGGAGTCTACAATGAGCAGTTCTTC
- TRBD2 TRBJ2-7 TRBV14 CASNHVVAGIYEQYF TGTGCCAGCAACCATGTGGTAGCGGGGATCTACGAGCAGTACTTC
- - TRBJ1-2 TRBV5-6 CASSPPGQNYGYTF TGTGCCAGCAGCCCCCCTGGACAGAACTATGGCTACACCTTC
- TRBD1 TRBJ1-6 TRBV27 CASSLSPGQGNSPLHF TGTGCCAGCAGTTTATCCCCGGGACAGGGGAATTCACCCCTCCACTTT
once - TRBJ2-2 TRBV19 CASRVGQFTGELFF TGTGCCAGTAGGGTCGGACAGTTCACCGGGGAGCTGTTTTTT
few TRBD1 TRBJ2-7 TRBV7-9 CASSSRQGLREQYF TGTGCCAGCAGCTCAAGACAGGGCCTACGGGAGCAGTACTTC
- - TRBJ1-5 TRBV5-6 CASSSFGQNQPQHF TGTGCCAGCAGCTCCTTTGGGCAAAATCAGCCCCAGCATTTT
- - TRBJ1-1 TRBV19 CASSITPVEAFF TGTGCCAGTAGTATAACCCCGGTTGAAGCTTTCTTT
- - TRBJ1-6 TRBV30 CAWSNYRRGSSPLHF TGTGCCTGGAGTAATTACAGGAGGGGAAGTTCACCCCTCCACTTT
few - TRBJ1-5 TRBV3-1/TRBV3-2 CASSQGGLNQPQHF TGTGCCAGCAGCCAAGGCGGCCTCAATCAGCCCCAGCATTTT
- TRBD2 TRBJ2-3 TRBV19 CASKREATPTQYF TGTGCCTCAAAGCGGGAGGCTACCCCTACGCAGTATTTT
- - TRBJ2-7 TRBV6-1 CASSDRATYEQYF TGTGCCAGCAGTGACAGGGCCACCTACGAGCAGTACTTC
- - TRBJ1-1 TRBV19 CASSFLAEAFF TGTGCCAGTAGTTTCCTTGCTGAAGCTTTCTTT
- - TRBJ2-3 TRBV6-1 CASSAQLGLSSTDTQYF TGTGCCAGCAGTGCACAACTGGGACTGTCTAGCACAGATACGCAGTATTTT
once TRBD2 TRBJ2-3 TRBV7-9 CASSLEASGIWTDTQYF TGTGCCAGCAGCTTAGAGGCTAGCGGGATTTGGACAGATACGCAGTATTTT
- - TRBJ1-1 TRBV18 CASSALGQAEAFF TGTGCCAGCTCAGCTCTGGGACAAGCTGAAGCTTTCTTT
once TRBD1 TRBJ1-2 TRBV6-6 CASSYSLGQTYGYTF TGTGCCAGCAGTTACTCCTTGGGACAGACTTATGGCTACACCTTC
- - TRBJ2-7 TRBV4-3 CASSQEVIAFSSYEQYF TGCGCCAGCAGCCAAGAAGTAATAGCGTTCAGCTCCTACGAGCAGTACTTC
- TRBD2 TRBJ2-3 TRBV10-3 CAISGRLAGDTTDTQYF TGTGCCATCAGTGGGCGACTAGCGGGAGATACCACAGATACGCAGTATTTT
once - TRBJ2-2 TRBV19 CASSSGQGGGELFF TGTGCCAGTAGTAGCGGGCAAGGCGGCGGGGAGCTGTTTTTT
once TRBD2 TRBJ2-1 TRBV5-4 CASTPPGAGPSSYNEQFF TGTGCCAGCACCCCTCCCGGAGCGGGACCGAGCTCCTACAATGAGCAGTTCTTC
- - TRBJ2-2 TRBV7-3 CASSLDSLHTGELFF TGTGCCAGCAGCTTGGACAGCCTTCACACCGGGGAGCTGTTTTTT
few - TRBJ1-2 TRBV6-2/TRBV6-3 CASSKRGMDGYTF TGTGCCAGCAGCAAGAGGGGGATGGATGGCTACACCTTC
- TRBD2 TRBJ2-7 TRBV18 CASSSPGASGYEQYF TGTGCCAGCTCATCGCCTGGGGCTAGCGGTTACGAGCAGTACTTC